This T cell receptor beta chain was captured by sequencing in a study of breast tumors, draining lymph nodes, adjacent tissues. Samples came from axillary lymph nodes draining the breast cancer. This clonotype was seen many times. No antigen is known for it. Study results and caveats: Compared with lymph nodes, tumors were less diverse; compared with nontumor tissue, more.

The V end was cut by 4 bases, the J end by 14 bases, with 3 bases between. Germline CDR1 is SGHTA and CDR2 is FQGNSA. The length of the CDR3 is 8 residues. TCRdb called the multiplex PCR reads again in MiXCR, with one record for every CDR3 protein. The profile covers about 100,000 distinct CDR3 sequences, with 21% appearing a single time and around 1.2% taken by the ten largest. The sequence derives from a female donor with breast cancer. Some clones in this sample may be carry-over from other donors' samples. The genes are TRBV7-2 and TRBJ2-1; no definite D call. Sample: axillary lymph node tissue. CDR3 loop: CASSSEFF. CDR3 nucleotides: TGTGCCAGCAGCTCGGAGTTCTTC.